A selection of T cell receptor beta chains follows, all from one sample in a study of OX40 agonist ivuxolimab in advanced cancers. Only in-frame clones appear in the TCRdb table, and some are missing; sequencing was by immunoSEQ multiplex PCR. The sample comprises over 85,000 clones, roughly 91% of which are singletons, and around 1.5% rests with the top ten. Sequenced material: CD4+ or CD8+ T cells sorted from blood, taken in a trial of the OX40 agonist ivuxolimab. These receptors all come from an adult with an advanced solid tumor such as melanoma, head and neck, liver or kidney cancer. Both conserved end residues are part of each CDR3. The D gene is left open where the match is weak. Part of the rows lack a size; the others show once, few, many or a class for expanded clones.

J: TRBJ1-1; length: 16; D: TRBD1; V: TRBV5-5; size: .; DNA: TGTGCCAGCAGCCGCACAGGGGCCCTTGGGAACACTGAAGCTTTCTTT; CDR3: CASSRTGALGNTEAFF
J: TRBJ2-1; length: 12; D: TRBD1; V: TRBV7-2; size: .; DNA: TGTGCCAGCCTAGGACAGGGGGTTGAGCAGTTCTTC; CDR3: CASLGQGVEQFF
J: TRBJ2-2; length: 13; D: .; V: TRBV19; size: .; DNA: TGTGCCAGCGCGACGTTCAACACCGGGGAGCTGTTTTTT; CDR3: CASATFNTGELFF
J: TRBJ1-5; length: 16; D: .; V: TRBV6-5; size: .; DNA: TGTGCCAGCAGTTACGGGCCTGATGGGAACAATCAGCCCCAGCATTTT; CDR3: CASSYGPDGNNQPQHF
J: TRBJ2-7; length: 14; D: TRBD1; V: TRBV9; size: .; DNA: TGTGCCAGCAGCGAGGGGACAGGGTACTACGAGCAGTACTTC; CDR3: CASSEGTGYYEQYF
J: TRBJ1-2; length: 16; D: TRBD1; V: TRBV6-9; size: .; DNA: TGTGCCAGCAGTTCCCTTACCGGGACAGGGAACTATGGCTACACCTTC; CDR3: CASSSLTGTGNYGYTF
J: TRBJ2-2; length: 15; D: .; V: TRBV19; size: .; DNA: TGTGCCAGTAGTACAGGAACAGGGATGGGCGGGGAGCTGTTTTTT; CDR3: CASSTGTGMGGELFF
J: TRBJ2-5; length: 15; D: .; V: TRBV28; size: .; DNA: TGTGCCAGCAGCTCCTGGCGGGACGGGGCGCGGGCCCAGTACTTC; CDR3: CASSSWRDGARAQYF
J: TRBJ1-3; length: 14; D: .; V: TRBV19; size: .; DNA: TGTGCCAGTAGTATGGGCAGGGATGGAAACACCATATATTTT; CDR3: CASSMGRDGNTIYF
J: TRBJ1-1; length: 14; D: .; V: TRBV5-6; size: once; DNA: TGTGCCAGCAGCTTGTACCGGGCGAACACTGAAGCTTTCTTT; CDR3: CASSLYRANTEAFF
J: TRBJ2-7; length: 15; D: TRBD2; V: TRBV7-2; size: .; DNA: TGTGCCAGCAGCTTAACCGCCGGGAGGACCAACGAGCAGTACTTC; CDR3: CASSLTAGRTNEQYF
J: TRBJ1-1; length: 14; D: .; V: TRBV4-3; size: few; DNA: TGCGCCAGCAGCCAAGCCCTAGGGAGGACTGAAGCTTTCTTT; CDR3: CASSQALGRTEAFF
J: TRBJ2-3; length: 16; D: TRBD2; V: TRBV5-5; size: .; DNA: TGTGCCAGCAGCACCGGACTAGCGGACGCCACAGATACGCAGTATTTT; CDR3: CASSTGLADATDTQYF
J: TRBJ2-2; length: 14; D: TRBD2; V: TRBV30; size: once; DNA: TGTGCCTGGAGAGGAACTAGCGGGTATGGGGAGCTGTTTTTT; CDR3: CAWRGTSGYGELFF
J: TRBJ1-5; length: 13; D: .; V: TRBV6-6; size: .; DNA: TGTGCCAGCAAAGGACAACTTAATCAGCCCCAGCATTTT; CDR3: CASKGQLNQPQHF
J: TRBJ1-5; length: 14; D: .; V: TRBV18; size: .; DNA: TGTGCCAGCTCACCACCGGGGGAATATCAGCCCCAGCATTTT; CDR3: CASSPPGEYQPQHF
J: TRBJ2-5; length: 15; D: TRBD2; V: TRBV10-3; size: .; DNA: TGTGCCATCAGTGGGGGACTAGCGGGACAAGAGACCCAGTACTTC; CDR3: CAISGGLAGQETQYF
J: TRBJ1-2; length: 12; D: .; V: TRBV11-3; size: .; DNA: TGTGCCAGCAGCCTCAAGAGGGGTGGCTACACCTTC; CDR3: CASSLKRGGYTF
J: TRBJ2-5; length: 15; D: TRBD2; V: TRBV7-2; size: .; DNA: TGTGCCAGCAGCTTAGCCCTAGCGGGAGGAGAGACCCAGTACTTC; CDR3: CASSLALAGGETQYF
J: TRBJ1-5; length: 15; D: TRBD1; V: TRBV18; size: once; DNA: TGTGCCAGCTCATCGACAGGGGGCCTAAATCAGCCCCAGCATTTT; CDR3: CASSSTGGLNQPQHF
J: TRBJ2-5; length: 16; D: TRBD1; V: TRBV7-7; size: .; DNA: TGTGCTAGCAGCCCCAGACCCGGACAGGGGTTTGGGACCCAGTACTTC; CDR3: CASSPRPGQGFGTQYF
J: TRBJ2-7; length: 15; D: .; V: TRBV10-3; size: .; DNA: TGTGCCATCAGTGGCACCGGGGCAGGGGCCTCCGAGCAGTACTTC; CDR3: CAISGTGAGASEQYF
J: TRBJ2-6; length: 16; D: TRBD1; V: TRBV11-2; size: .; DNA: TGTGCCAGCAGCGAACGAACAGGGGATGGGGCCAACGTCCTGACTTTC; CDR3: CASSERTGDGANVLTF
J: TRBJ1-5; length: 13; D: .; V: TRBV11-2; size: once; DNA: TGTGCCAGCAGCTTAGAGGTTCAAGGGCCCCAGCATTTT; CDR3: CASSLEVQGPQHF
J: TRBJ1-1; length: 13; D: .; V: TRBV19; size: once; DNA: TGTGCCAGTAGTTCCTATAGGGGCGCTGAAGCTTTCTTT; CDR3: CASSSYRGAEAFF